Included here is one T cell receptor (beta chain) sequence, with context. Its specificity is not known. This entry comes from a study of identical twins. Notes on the study in general: Sequences that were beta out-of-frame showed weaker excess twin sharing.

TCRdb processed the 5' RACE reads anew with MiXCR; each CDR3 protein has one entry. The sample records hundreds of thousands of distinct CDR3 sequences, over 8.5% being singletons. The junction had 12 bases not matched to a gene; V was cut back by 6 bases and J by 7 bases. CDR3 length: 15 amino acids. The data also belong to a second study, concerning yellow fever vaccine responses in identical twins.

The chain employs TRBV12-3 or TRBV12-4 and TRBJ2-1; TRBD2 matches 7 bases. This clonotype was obtained from a woman aged 18-29 years in good health. Sequenced input: PBMCs. This CDR3 is CASSLLAVVPNEQFF. Here the CDR3 DNA reads TGTGCCAGCAGCCTTCTAGCGGTCGTACCAAATGAGCAGTTCTTC.